These T cell receptor beta chains were read from a single sample in a study of T cell responses to AZD1222 COVID-19 vaccine. Only in-frame clones appear in the TCRdb table, and some are missing; sequencing was by immunoSEQ multiplex PCR. The sample comprises more than 150,000 clones, about 90% of which are singletons, and under 8% rests with the top ten. The sequencing used peripheral blood, collected on day 0 of AZD1222 vaccination. All receptors come from an adult in good health. CDR3s include the opening cysteine and the closing phenylalanine or tryptophan. The order of the fields is CDR3 DNA, CDR3 protein, D gene, V gene, clone size, J gene. A D gene is named only where the DNA matches it firmly. Clone sizes are given selectively: once, few, many, or a class where the clone is expanded.

cdr3_nt: TGTGCCACCAGTGATTACAACCAAGAGACCCAGTACTTC
cdr3_aa: CATSDYNQETQYF
d_call: -
v_call: TRBV24-1
clone_size: -
j_call: TRBJ2-5

cdr3_nt: TGTGCCAGCAGTTCGGTACCCTTCTCTGGAAACACCATATATTTT
cdr3_aa: CASSSVPFSGNTIYF
d_call: -
v_call: TRBV27
clone_size: -
j_call: TRBJ1-3

cdr3_nt: TGCAGCGTTGAGAACACTGAAGCTTTCTTT
cdr3_aa: CSVENTEAFF
d_call: -
v_call: TRBV29-1
clone_size: -
j_call: TRBJ1-1

cdr3_nt: TGCAGCGTTGGGGGCCGCCGAAACACCGGGGAGCTGTTTTTT
cdr3_aa: CSVGGRRNTGELFF
d_call: -
v_call: TRBV29-1
clone_size: -
j_call: TRBJ2-2

cdr3_nt: TGTGCCAGCAGTGAAGCCCTTTACAGCGAATTCGTCACCGGGGAGCTGTTTTTT
cdr3_aa: CASSEALYSEFVTGELFF
d_call: -
v_call: TRBV2
clone_size: -
j_call: TRBJ2-2

cdr3_nt: TGTGCCAGCAGCAAAGAGGCTAGCGGGACGGCGGGCGAGCAGTACTTC
cdr3_aa: CASSKEASGTAGEQYF
d_call: TRBD2
v_call: TRBV9
clone_size: -
j_call: TRBJ2-7

cdr3_nt: TGTGCCAGCAGTTTAGGAGGGGGCGAGGGTAATCAGCCCCAGCATTTT
cdr3_aa: CASSLGGGEGNQPQHF
d_call: TRBD1
v_call: TRBV28
clone_size: -
j_call: TRBJ1-5

cdr3_nt: TGTGCCAGCAGCTTAATGCCCGGGAGGGCTGGGAATGAGCAGTTCTTC
cdr3_aa: CASSLMPGRAGNEQFF
d_call: TRBD2
v_call: TRBV7-3
clone_size: few
j_call: TRBJ2-1

cdr3_nt: TGCGCCAGCAGCTTGGCACTAGCGCGGGAGACCCAGTACTTC
cdr3_aa: CASSLALARETQYF
d_call: TRBD2
v_call: TRBV5-1
clone_size: -
j_call: TRBJ2-5

cdr3_nt: TGTGCCAGCAGCCGAACAGGACAGCCAACTAATGAAAAACTGTTTTTT
cdr3_aa: CASSRTGQPTNEKLFF
d_call: -
v_call: TRBV6-2/TRBV6-3
clone_size: -
j_call: TRBJ1-4

cdr3_nt: TGTGCCTGGAGTCGGCCTCTTCCCGTTGAAGCTTTCTTT
cdr3_aa: CAWSRPLPVEAFF
d_call: -
v_call: TRBV30
clone_size: few
j_call: TRBJ1-1

cdr3_nt: TGTGCCAGCTCACCTGGACGGATTAATGAAAAACTGTTTTTT
cdr3_aa: CASSPGRINEKLFF
d_call: -
v_call: TRBV18
clone_size: -
j_call: TRBJ1-4

cdr3_nt: TGTGCCACTAGCCTAAGTGGGGAAAAACTGTTTTTT
cdr3_aa: CATSLSGEKLFF
d_call: -
v_call: TRBV19
clone_size: -
j_call: TRBJ1-4

cdr3_nt: TGCGCCAGCAGCCAGGGACAGGGCAATGAAAAACTGTTTTTT
cdr3_aa: CASSQGQGNEKLFF
d_call: TRBD1
v_call: TRBV5-1
clone_size: once
j_call: TRBJ1-4

cdr3_nt: TGTGCCAGTAGTATGACTTCAGGGGCTAATGAAAAACTGTTTTTT
cdr3_aa: CASSMTSGANEKLFF
d_call: -
v_call: TRBV19
clone_size: -
j_call: TRBJ1-4

cdr3_nt: TGTGCCAGCAGTTTAGTATACAGCTTGTCCTCTGGGGCCAACGTCCTGACTTTC
cdr3_aa: CASSLVYSLSSGANVLTF
d_call: -
v_call: TRBV27
clone_size: -
j_call: TRBJ2-6